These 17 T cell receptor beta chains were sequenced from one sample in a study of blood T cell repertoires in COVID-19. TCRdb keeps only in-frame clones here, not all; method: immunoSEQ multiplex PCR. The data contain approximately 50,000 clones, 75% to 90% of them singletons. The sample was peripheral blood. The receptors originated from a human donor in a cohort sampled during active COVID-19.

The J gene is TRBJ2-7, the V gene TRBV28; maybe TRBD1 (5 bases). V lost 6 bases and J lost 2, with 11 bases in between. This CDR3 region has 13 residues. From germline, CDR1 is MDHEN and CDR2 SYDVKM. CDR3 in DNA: TGTGCCAGCAGAGTGGGGCCGACCTACGAGCAGTACTTC. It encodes CASRVGPTYEQYF.

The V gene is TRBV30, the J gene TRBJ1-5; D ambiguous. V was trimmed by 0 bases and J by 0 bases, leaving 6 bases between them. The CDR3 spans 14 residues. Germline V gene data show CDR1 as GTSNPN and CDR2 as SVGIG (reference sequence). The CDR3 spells CAWSVRYSNQPQHF. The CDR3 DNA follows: TGTGCCTGGAGTGTACGGTATAGCAATCAGCCCCAGCATTTT.

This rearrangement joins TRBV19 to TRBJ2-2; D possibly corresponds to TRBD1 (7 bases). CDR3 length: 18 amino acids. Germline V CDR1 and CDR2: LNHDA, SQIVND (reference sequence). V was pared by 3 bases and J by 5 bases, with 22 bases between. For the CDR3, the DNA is TGTGCCAGTAGTATCCTCCGCGGAGGGGGCGCGGGGACCGGGGAGCTGTTTTTT. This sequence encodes CASSILRGGGAGTGELFF. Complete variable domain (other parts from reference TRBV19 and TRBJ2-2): DGGITQSPKYLFRKEGQNVTLSCEQNLNHDAMYWYRQDPGQGLRLIYYSQIVNDFQKGDIAEGYSVSREKKESFPLTVTSAQKNPTAFYLCASSILRGGGAGTGELFFGEGSRLTVL.

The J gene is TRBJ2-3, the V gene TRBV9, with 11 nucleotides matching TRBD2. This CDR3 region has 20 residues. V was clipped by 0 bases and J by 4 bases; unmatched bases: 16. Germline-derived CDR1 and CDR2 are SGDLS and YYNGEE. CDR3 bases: TGTGCCAGCAGCGTAGAAACTATAGGAGATAGCGGGGGGGCGGCAGATACGCAGTATTTT. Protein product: CASSVETIGDSGGAADTQYF.

The CDR3 sequence is CASIPGQTYEQYF. DNA of the CDR3: TGTGCCAGCATTCCGGGACAGACCTACGAGCAGTACTTC. The chain carries TRBV28 and TRBJ2-7; the match to TRBD1 covers 7 bases. Germline lookup yields CDR1 MDHEN and CDR2 SYDVKM. The length of the CDR3 is 13 residues. With V trimmed by 7 bases and J by 2 bases, 5 bases remained unmatched.

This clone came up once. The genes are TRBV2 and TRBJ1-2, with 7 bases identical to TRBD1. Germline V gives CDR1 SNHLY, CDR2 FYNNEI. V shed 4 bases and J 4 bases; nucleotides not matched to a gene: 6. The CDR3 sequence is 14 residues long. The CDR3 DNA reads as TGTGCCAGCAGTGCGGGACAGCCGTCCTATGGCTACACCTTC. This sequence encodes CASSAGQPSYGYTF.

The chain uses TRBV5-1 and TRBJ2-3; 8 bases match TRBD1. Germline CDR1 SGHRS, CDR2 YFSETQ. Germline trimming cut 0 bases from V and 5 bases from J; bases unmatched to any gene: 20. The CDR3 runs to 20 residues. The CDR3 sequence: CASSLVGQGGGGPVLDTQYF. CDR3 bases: TGCGCCAGCAGCTTGGTTGGACAGGGCGGTGGGGGTCCTGTGCTAGATACGCAGTATTTT.

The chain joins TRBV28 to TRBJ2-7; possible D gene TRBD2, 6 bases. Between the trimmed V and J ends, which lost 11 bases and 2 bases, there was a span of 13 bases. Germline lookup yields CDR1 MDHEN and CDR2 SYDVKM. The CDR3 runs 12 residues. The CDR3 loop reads CAASGGTYEQYF. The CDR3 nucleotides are TGTGCCGCGAGCGGCGGGACCTACGAGCAGTACTTC.

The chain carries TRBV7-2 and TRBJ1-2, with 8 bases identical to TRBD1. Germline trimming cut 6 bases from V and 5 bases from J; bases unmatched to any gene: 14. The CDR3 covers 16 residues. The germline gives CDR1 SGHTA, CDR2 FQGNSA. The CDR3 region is CASRKSGGTLGYGYTF. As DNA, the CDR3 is TGTGCCAGCAGGAAATCAGGGGGCACTTTGGGGTATGGCTACACCTTC.

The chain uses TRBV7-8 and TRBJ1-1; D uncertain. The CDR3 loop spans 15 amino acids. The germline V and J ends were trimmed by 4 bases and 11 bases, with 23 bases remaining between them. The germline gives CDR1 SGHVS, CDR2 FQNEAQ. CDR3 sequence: CASSSEVERGRKAFF. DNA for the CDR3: TGTGCCAGCAGCTCCGAAGTAGAGCGGGGAAGGAAGGCTTTCTTT.

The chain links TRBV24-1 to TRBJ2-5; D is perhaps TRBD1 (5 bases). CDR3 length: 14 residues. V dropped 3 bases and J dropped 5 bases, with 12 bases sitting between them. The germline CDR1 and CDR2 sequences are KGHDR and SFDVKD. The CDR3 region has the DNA TGTGCCACCAGTGATCCAGGACAAGTGGAGACCCAGTACTTC. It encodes CATSDPGQVETQYF.

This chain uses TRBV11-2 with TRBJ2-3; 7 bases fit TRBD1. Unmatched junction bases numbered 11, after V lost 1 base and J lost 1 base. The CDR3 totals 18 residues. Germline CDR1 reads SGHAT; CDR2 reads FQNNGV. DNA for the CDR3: TGTGCCAGCAGCTTAGGCTGGGTGACAGGGAAAGGCACAGATACGCAGTATTTT. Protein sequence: CASSLGWVTGKGTDTQYF.

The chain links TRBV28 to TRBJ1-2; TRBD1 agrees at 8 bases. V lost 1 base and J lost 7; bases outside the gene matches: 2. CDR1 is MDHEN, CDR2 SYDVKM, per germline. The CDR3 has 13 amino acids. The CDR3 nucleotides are TGTGCCAGCAGTTTATTCAGGGGGCCTGGCTACACCTTC. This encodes CASSLFRGPGYTF.

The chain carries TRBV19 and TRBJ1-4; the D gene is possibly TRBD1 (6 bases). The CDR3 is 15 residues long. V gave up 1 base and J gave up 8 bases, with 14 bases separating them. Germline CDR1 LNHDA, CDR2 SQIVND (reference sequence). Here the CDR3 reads CASSIGISGGEKLFF. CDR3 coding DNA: TGTGCCAGTAGTATAGGGATATCGGGGGGCGAAAAACTGTTTTTT.

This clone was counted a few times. CDR3 sequence reads: CASSTGFNYGYTF. The CDR3 region has the DNA TGTGCCAGCAGCACCGGGTTCAACTATGGCTACACCTTC. The V call is TRBV7-9, the J call TRBJ1-2; D is undetermined. Germline values: CDR1 SEHNR, CDR2 FQNEAQ (reference sequence). The CDR3 length is 13 residues. With 5 bases removed from V and 2 bases from J, the gap between germline ends came to 9 bases.

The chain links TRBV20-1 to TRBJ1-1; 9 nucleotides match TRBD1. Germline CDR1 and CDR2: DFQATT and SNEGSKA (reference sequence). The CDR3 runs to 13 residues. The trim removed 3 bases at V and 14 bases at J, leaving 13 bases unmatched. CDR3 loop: CSASQQGAIGSFF. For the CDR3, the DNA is TGCAGTGCTAGTCAACAGGGGGCCATCGGGTCCTTCTTT.

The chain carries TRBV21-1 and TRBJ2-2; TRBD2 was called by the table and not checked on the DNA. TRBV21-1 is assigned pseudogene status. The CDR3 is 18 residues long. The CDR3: CASSKEKGTSGRTGELFF. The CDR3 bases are TGTGCCAGCAGCAAAGAGAAGGGGACTAGCGGGAGGACCGGGGAGCTGTTTTTT.